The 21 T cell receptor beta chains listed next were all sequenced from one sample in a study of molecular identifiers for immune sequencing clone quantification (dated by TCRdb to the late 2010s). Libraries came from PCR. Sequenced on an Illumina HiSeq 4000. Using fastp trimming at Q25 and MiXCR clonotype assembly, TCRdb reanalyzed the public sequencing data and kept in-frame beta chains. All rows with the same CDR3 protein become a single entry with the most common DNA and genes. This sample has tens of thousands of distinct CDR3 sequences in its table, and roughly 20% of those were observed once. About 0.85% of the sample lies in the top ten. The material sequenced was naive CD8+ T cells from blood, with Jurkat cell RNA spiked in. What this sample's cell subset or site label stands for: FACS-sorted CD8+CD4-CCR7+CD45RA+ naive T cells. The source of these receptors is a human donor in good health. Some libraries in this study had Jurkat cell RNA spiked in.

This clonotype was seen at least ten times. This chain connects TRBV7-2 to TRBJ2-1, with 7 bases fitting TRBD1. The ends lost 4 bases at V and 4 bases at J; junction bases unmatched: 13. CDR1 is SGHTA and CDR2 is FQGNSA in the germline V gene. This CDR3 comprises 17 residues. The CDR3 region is CASSSRTGHYLYNEQFF. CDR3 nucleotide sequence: TGTGCCAGCAGCTCAAGGACAGGCCACTACCTTTACAATGAGCAGTTCTTC.

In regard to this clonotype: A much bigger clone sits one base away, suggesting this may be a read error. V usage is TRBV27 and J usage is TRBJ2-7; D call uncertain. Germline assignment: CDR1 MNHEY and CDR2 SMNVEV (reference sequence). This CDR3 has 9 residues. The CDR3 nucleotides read TGTGCCAGCGGCCCCTTTCGGCACTTC. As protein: CASGPFRHF.

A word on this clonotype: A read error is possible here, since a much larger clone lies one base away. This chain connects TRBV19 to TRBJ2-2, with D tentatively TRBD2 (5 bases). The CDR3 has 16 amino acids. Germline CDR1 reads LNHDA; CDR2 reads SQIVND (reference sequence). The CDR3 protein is CASSMGRALNTGELSF. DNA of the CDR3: TGTGCCAGTAGTATGGGCCGGGCCTTAAACACCGGGGAGCTGTCTTTT. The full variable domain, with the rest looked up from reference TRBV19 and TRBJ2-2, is DGGITQSPKYLFRKEGQNVTLSCEQNLNHDAMYWYRQDPGQGLRLIYYSQIVNDFQKGDIAEGYSVSREKKESFPLTVTSAQKNPTAFYLCASSMGRALNTGELSFGEGSRLTVL.

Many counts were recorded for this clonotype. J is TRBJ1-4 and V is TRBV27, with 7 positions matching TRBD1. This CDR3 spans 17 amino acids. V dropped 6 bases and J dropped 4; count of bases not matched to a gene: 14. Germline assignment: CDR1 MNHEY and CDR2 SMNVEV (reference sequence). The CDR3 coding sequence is TGTGCCAGCAGGCCGACAGGGCCAGCCGTCCTTAATGAAAAACTGTTTTTT. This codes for CASRPTGPAVLNEKLFF.

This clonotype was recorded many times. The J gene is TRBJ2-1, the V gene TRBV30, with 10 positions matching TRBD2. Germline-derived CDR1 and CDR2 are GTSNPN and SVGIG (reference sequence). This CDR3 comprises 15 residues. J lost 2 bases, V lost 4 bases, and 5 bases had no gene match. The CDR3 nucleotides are TGTGCCTGGAACGCACTAGCGGGAACCTACAATGAGCAGTTCTTC. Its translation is CAWNALAGTYNEQFF.

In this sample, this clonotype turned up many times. CDR3 loop: CASSSRWGTDTQYF. For the CDR3, the DNA is TGTGCCAGCAGTTCCCGTTGGGGGACAGATACGCAGTATTTT. The chain couples TRBV28 to TRBJ2-3; D tentatively reads TRBD1 or TRBD2 (5 bases each). This CDR3 has 14 residues. V was pared by 4 bases and J by 3 bases, with 11 bases between. The germline CDR1 and CDR2 sequences are MDHEN and SYDVKM.

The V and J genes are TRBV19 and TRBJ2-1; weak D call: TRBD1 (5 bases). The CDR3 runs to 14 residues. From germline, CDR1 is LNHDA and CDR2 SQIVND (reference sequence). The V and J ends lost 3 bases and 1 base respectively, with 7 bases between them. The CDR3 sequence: CASSIGASYNEQFF. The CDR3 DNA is TGTGCCAGTAGTATTGGGGCGTCCTACAATGAGCAGTTCTTC. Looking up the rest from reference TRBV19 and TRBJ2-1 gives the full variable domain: DGGITQSPKYLFRKEGQNVTLSCEQNLNHDAMYWYRQDPGQGLRLIYYSQIVNDFQKGDIAEGYSVSREKKESFPLTVTSAQKNPTAFYLCASSIGASYNEQFFGPGTRLTVL.

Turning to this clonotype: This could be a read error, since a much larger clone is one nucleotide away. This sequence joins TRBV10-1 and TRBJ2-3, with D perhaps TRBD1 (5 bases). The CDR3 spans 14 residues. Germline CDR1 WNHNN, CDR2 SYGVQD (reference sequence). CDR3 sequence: CASSEEKATGTQYF. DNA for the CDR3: TGCGCCAGCAGTGAGGAAAAGGCCACAGGTACGCAGTATTTT.

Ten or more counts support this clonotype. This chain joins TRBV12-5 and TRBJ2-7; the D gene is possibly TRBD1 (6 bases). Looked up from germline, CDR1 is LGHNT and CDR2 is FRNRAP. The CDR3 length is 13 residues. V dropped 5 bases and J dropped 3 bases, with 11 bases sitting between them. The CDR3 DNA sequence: TGTGCTAGTGGTCTCGGACAGAGCTACGAGCAGTACTTC. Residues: CASGLGQSYEQYF.

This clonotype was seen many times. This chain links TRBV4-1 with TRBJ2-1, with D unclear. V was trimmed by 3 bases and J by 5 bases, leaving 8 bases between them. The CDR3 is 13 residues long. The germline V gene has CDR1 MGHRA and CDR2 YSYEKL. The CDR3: CASSHLQNNEQFF. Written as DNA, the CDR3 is TGCGCCAGCAGCCATTTACAGAACAATGAGCAGTTCTTC.

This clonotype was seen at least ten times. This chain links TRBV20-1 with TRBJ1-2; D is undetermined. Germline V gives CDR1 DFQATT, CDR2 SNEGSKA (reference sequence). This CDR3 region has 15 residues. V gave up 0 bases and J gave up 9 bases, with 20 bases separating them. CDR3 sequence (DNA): TGCAGTGCTAGAGATCGTCACGTAGGGTCCTTGAGCTACACCTTC. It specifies CSARDRHVGSLSYTF.

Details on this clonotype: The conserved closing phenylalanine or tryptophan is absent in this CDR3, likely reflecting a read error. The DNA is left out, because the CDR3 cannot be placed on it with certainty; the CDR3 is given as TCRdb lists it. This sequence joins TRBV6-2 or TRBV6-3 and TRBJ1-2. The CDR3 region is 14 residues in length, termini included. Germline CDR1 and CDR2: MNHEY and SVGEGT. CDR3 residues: CASSPRRINYGYAL.

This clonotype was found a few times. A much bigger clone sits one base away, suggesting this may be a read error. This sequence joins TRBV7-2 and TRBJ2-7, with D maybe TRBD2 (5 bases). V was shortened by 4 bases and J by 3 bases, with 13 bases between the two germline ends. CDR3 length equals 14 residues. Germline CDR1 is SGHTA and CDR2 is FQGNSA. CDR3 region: CASSSPGRGYEQYF. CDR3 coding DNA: TGTGCCAGCAGCTCACCCGGCCGGGGCTACGAGCAGTACTTC.

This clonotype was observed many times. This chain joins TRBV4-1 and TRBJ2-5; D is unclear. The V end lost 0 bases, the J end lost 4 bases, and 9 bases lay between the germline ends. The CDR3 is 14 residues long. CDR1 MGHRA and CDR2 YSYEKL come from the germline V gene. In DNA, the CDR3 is TGCGCCAGCAGCCAAGAAGGGCTCGGAGAGACCCAGTACTTC. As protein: CASSQEGLGETQYF.

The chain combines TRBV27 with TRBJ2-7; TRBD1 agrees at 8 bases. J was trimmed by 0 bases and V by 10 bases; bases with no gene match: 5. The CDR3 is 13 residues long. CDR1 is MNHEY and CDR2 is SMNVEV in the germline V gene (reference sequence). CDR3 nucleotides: TGTGCCACCCGACAGGGGAGCTCCTACGAGCAGTACTTC. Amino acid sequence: CATRQGSSYEQYF.

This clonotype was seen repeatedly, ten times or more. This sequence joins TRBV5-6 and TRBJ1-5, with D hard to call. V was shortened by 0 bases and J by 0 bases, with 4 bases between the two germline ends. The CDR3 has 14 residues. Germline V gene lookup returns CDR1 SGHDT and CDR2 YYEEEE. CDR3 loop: CASSLEGSNQPQHF. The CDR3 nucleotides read TGTGCCAGCAGCTTGGAGGGTAGCAATCAGCCCCAGCATTTT.

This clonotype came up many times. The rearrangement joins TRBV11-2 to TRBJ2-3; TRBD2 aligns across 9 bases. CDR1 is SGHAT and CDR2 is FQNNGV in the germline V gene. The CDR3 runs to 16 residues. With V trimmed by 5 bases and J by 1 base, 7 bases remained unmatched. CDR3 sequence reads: CASSTPRTSGTDTQYF. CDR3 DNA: TGTGCCAGCAGCACCCCTCGGACTAGCGGCACAGATACGCAGTATTTT.

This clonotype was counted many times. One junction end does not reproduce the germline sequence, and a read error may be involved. This CDR3 reads CASSLPPGLEAQYF. CDR3 DNA sequence: TGTGCCAGCAGTTTACCTCCGGGTTTAGAGGCCCAGTACTTC. The chain combines TRBV28 with TRBJ2-5; no clear D. CDR1 is MDHEN and CDR2 is SYDVKM in the germline V gene. The CDR3 spans 14 residues.

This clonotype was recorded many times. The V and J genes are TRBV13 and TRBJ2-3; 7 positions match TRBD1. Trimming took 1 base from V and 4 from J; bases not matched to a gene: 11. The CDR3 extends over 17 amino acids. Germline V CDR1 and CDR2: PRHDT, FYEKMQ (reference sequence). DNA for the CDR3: TGTGCCAGCAGCTTAGCCTTGGGACAGACCAGGTCAGATACGCAGTATTTT. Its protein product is CASSLALGQTRSDTQYF.

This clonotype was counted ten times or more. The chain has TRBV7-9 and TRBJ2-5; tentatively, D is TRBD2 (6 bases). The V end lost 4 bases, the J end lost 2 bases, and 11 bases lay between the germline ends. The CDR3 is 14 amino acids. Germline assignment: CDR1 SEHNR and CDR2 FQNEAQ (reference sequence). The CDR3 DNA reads TGTGCCAGCAGCTCCGGGAGCCTACAAGAGACCCAGTACTTC. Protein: CASSSGSLQETQYF.

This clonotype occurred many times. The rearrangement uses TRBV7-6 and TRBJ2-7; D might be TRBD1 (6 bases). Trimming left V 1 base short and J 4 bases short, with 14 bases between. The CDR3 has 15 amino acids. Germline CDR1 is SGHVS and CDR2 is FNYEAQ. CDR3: CASSLEAGVTYEQYF. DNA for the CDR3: TGTGCCAGCAGCTTAGAGGCAGGGGTTACTTACGAGCAGTACTTC. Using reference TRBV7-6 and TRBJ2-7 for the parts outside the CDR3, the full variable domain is GAGVSQSPRYKVTKRGQDVALRCDPISGHVSLYWYRQALGQGPEFLTYFNYEAQQDKSGLPNDRFSAERPEGSISTLTIQRTEQRDSAMYRCASSLEAGVTYEQYFGPGTRLTVT.